This entry lists 2 T cell receptor beta chains sequenced from one sample in a study of cytomegalovirus exposure and HLA in healthy donors. The PCR contained 60 Vbeta and 13 Jbeta primers. Method: immunoSEQ multiplex PCR; TCRdb's copy keeps in-frame clones and lacks some. The table includes about 61,000 clones, roughly 90% detected once. The sequencing sample was made of PBMCs. The receptors here all came from a man aged 30-40 years in good health and CMV-seropositive.

The genes are TRBV7-9 and TRBJ2-3, with D unresolved. The CDR3 is made up of 12 amino acids. The germline V and J ends were trimmed by 5 bases and 5 bases, with 8 bases remaining between them. From germline, CDR1 is SEHNR and CDR2 FQNEAQ (reference sequence). This chain's CDR3 is CASSREVDTQYF. DNA for the CDR3: TGTGCCAGCAGCCGCGAAGTAGATACGCAGTATTTT.

This sequence joins TRBV25-1 and TRBJ2-5; perhaps TRBD1 as D (5 bases). The length of the CDR3 is 13 residues. The germline CDR1 and CDR2 sequences are MGHDK and SYGVNS. Trimming removed 3 bases from V and 1 base from J, with 6 bases in between. DNA of the CDR3: TGTGCCAGCAGTGACAGGGCCCAAGAGACCCAGTACTTC. This translates into CASSDRAQETQYF.